The 13 T cell receptor beta chains reported below all come from one sample, sequenced in a study of blood T cell repertoires in COVID-19. Generated by immunoSEQ multiplex PCR, the TCRdb table keeps only in-frame clones and is missing some. The table lists 60,000 to 85,000 clones, roughly 91% of them singletons. The source material was peripheral blood. The receptor source for this set is a woman of 80 years or more with active or convalescent COVID-19.

This sequence joins TRBV9 and TRBJ1-5; 7 bases line up with TRBD1. The ends lost 0 bases at V and 6 bases at J; junction bases unmatched: 3. CDR1 is SGDLS, CDR2 YYNGEE, per germline. The CDR3 runs to 14 residues. CDR3 bases: TGTGCCAGCAGCGTAGGTACAGGGGCTCAGCCCCAGCATTTT. It encodes CASSVGTGAQPQHF.

The DNA of the CDR3 is TGCGCCAGCAGCTTGGCGGGGACTAACCAAGAGACCCAGTACTTC. Translation: CASSLAGTNQETQYF. The J gene is TRBJ2-5, the V gene TRBV5-1, with TRBD2 identical over 7 bases. Per germline, CDR1 SGHRS and CDR2 YFSETQ. V lost 0 bases, J lost 0 bases, and 2 bases stayed unmatched. This CDR3 spans 15 amino acids. The entire variable domain, with the rest obtained from reference TRBV5-1 and TRBJ2-5, is as follows: KAGVTQTPRYLIKTRGQQVTLSCSPISGHRSVSWYQQTPGQGLQFLFEYFSETQRNKGNFPGRFSGRQFSNSRSEMNVSTLELGDSALYLCASSLAGTNQETQYFGPGTRLLVL.

This chain joins TRBV4-1 and TRBJ1-5; D may be TRBD1 (5 bases). V was cut by 0 bases and J by 5 bases, with 23 bases left in between. The CDR3 spans 19 residues. Germline V gene lookup returns CDR1 MGHRA and CDR2 YSYEKL. The CDR3 protein is CASSQEWANTGNGDQPQHF. CDR3 nucleotides: TGCGCCAGCAGCCAAGAATGGGCAAATACAGGCAATGGGGATCAGCCCCAGCATTTT.

V usage is TRBV4-3 and J usage is TRBJ1-4; the D gene is possibly TRBD1 (6 bases). V lost 1 base to trimming and J lost 2 bases, with 17 bases between them. The CDR3 has 18 residues. Germline CDR1 LGHNA, CDR2 YSLEER. The CDR3 DNA sequence: TGCGCCAGCAGCCAAGGGGTTCGGGGAACAGGGACTAATGAAAAACTGTTTTTT. Translating gives CASSQGVRGTGTNEKLFF.

The chain employs TRBV28 and TRBJ1-5, with D unresolved. Looked up from germline, CDR1 is MDHEN and CDR2 is SYDVKM. V dropped 3 bases and J dropped 0 bases, with 15 bases sitting between them. This CDR3 region has 17 residues. The CDR3, as DNA: TGTGCCAGCAGTTTTGGCCGGACTGCGTATAGCAATCAGCCCCAGCATTTT. Amino acid sequence: CASSFGRTAYSNQPQHF.

This clone was detected once. V gene TRBV5-1 combines with J gene TRBJ1-2, with 7 bases identical to TRBD1. CDR3 length: 16 residues. The germline gives CDR1 SGHRS, CDR2 YFSETQ. V was pared by 0 bases and J by 0 bases, with 5 bases of the junction left unmatched. This CDR3 is CASSLEGAPANYGYTF. CDR3 sequence (DNA): TGCGCCAGCAGCTTGGAGGGGGCCCCAGCTAACTATGGCTACACCTTC.

The chain links TRBV3-1 (or the pseudogene TRBV3-2) to TRBJ2-7, with 9 bases lining up with TRBD1. The germline V gene has CDR1 LGHDT and CDR2 YNNKEL (reference sequence). CDR3 length: 15 residues. With 4 bases clipped from V and 4 bases from J, the junction kept 8 bases outside the gene matches. In DNA, the CDR3 is TGTGCCAGCAGCCGACCGACAGGGGGGGAATACGAGCAGTACTTC. This sequence encodes CASSRPTGGEYEQYF.

The chain recombines TRBV4-3 with TRBJ1-2, with D perhaps TRBD1 (6 bases). The CDR3 is 14 amino acids. Trimming removed 0 bases from V and 7 bases from J, with 12 bases in between. The germline V gene has CDR1 LGHNA and CDR2 YSLEER. The DNA of the CDR3 is TGCGCCAGCAGCCAAGATCTGGGGGGGGCTGGCTACACCTTC. Its protein product is CASSQDLGGAGYTF.

The chain combines TRBV6-6 with TRBJ2-1, with a tentative D call TRBD2 (5 bases). The CDR3 is made up of 14 amino acids. V was pared by 0 bases and J by 6 bases, with 9 bases between. Germline CDR1 is MNHNY and CDR2 is SVGAGI (reference sequence). For the CDR3, the DNA is TGTGCCAGCAGTTACTCCGGGGTACCCAATGAGCAGTTCTTC. Its protein product is CASSYSGVPNEQFF.

The chain combines TRBV5-1 with TRBJ2-1, with TRBD1 matching 10 bases. The CDR3 loop spans 15 amino acids. J was trimmed by 4 bases and V by 4 bases; bases with no gene match: 5. Germline V lookup: CDR1 SGHRS, CDR2 YFSETQ. The CDR3 DNA follows: TGCGCCAGCAGCGGACCGGGACAGGGGTACAATGAGCAGTTCTTC. Its protein product is CASSGPGQGYNEQFF. Using reference TRBV5-1 and TRBJ2-1 for the parts outside the CDR3, the full variable domain is KAGVTQTPRYLIKTRGQQVTLSCSPISGHRSVSWYQQTPGQGLQFLFEYFSETQRNKGNFPGRFSGRQFSNSRSEMNVSTLELGDSALYLCASSGPGQGYNEQFFGPGTRLTVL.

The CDR3 DNA follows: TGTGCCAGCAGCTTTTCAGGGGTTGATCAGCCCCAGCATTTT. Protein: CASSFSGVDQPQHF. The chain joins TRBV5-5 to TRBJ1-5; tentative D call: TRBD1 (6 bases). The CDR3 contains 14 residues. The V gene lost 2 bases and the J gene lost 5 bases, with 11 bases spanning the gap. CDR1 is SGHKS and CDR2 is YYEKEE in the germline V gene (reference sequence).

Regarding this clone: One end of the junction is discordant with germline, which a read error may explain. The chain recombines TRBV19 with TRBJ2-1, with TRBD1 as a possible D gene (7 bases). There are 17 residues in the CDR3. Germline CDR1 is LNHDA and CDR2 is SQIVND (reference sequence). The CDR3 loop reads CVSSIGGWGGSYNEQFF. In DNA form, the CDR3 reads TGTGTCAGTAGTATAGGGGGCTGGGGAGGCTCCTACAATGAGCAGTTCTTC.

This clone has just one count. This chain joins TRBV7-8 and TRBJ2-5; a possible D gene is TRBD2 (5 bases). The germline V gene has CDR1 SGHVS and CDR2 FQNEAQ. This CDR3 comprises 13 residues. V dropped 6 bases and J dropped 2 bases, with 10 bases sitting between them. The CDR3 nucleotides read TGTGCCAGCAGATTACAGCGGCAAGAGACCCAGTACTTC. Residues: CASRLQRQETQYF.